The 19 T cell receptor beta chains below come from one sample, sequenced in a study of cytomegalovirus exposure and HLA in healthy donors. Sequencing used immunoSEQ multiplex PCR; TCRdb keeps in-frame clones, though not all of them. The table has a few hundred thousand clones, 80% to 90% seen once. Sequenced: PBMCs. The receptor source for this set is a woman aged 18-35 years in good health and CMV-seronegative.

This clone was found once. The chain is built from TRBV6-7 and TRBJ2-7, with 7 bases lining up with TRBD1. TRBV6-7 is an ORF, with its function uncertain. This CDR3 contains 18 residues. The V and J ends lost 5 bases and 6 bases, in that order; junction bases with no gene match: 22. CDR3 in DNA: TGTGCCAGCAGTCCCCTCGCCGGACAGGCGAGGAGAGGGCTCGAGCAGTACTTC. Protein: CASSPLAGQARRGLEQYF.

The genes are TRBV25-1 and TRBJ1-3, with TRBD1 as a possible D gene (6 bases). The ends were cut back, 0 bases at V and 0 bases at J, with 12 bases in the middle. CDR1 and CDR2 (germline): MGHDK, SYGVNS. This CDR3 has 17 amino acids. The CDR3 DNA sequence: TGTGCCAGCAGTGAATACGGACAGATCTTCTCTGGAAACACCATATATTTT. It is translated as CASSEYGQIFSGNTIYF.

The rearrangement uses TRBV28 and TRBJ2-1; 13 bases map to TRBD2. Trimming at V came to 4 bases and at J to 7 bases, leaving 7 bases not matched to a gene. This CDR3 has 16 residues. Per the germline V gene, CDR1 is MDHEN and CDR2 is SYDVKM. The CDR3 DNA is TGTGCCAGCAGTTCACGGACTAGCGGGAGATTGAATGAGCAGTTCTTC. Its translation is CASSSRTSGRLNEQFF.

The chain combines TRBV5-1 with TRBJ2-5, with D unclear. The length of the CDR3 is 13 residues. From germline, CDR1 is SGHRS and CDR2 YFSETQ. V was pared by 4 bases and J by 0 bases, with 7 bases between. Here the CDR3 reads CASSREYQETQYF. In nucleotides, the CDR3 is TGCGCCAGCAGCCGCGAGTACCAAGAGACCCAGTACTTC.

The chain uses TRBV10-3 and TRBJ2-2, with 9 bases matching TRBD2. The CDR3 has 15 residues. J lost 0 bases, V lost 10 bases, and 6 bases had no gene match. Germline V gene data show CDR1 as ENHRY and CDR2 as SYGVKD. The CDR3 sequence is CATRTSATNTGELFF. The CDR3 DNA reads TGTGCCACTCGGACTAGCGCCACGAACACCGGGGAGCTGTTTTTT.

The chain couples TRBV9 to TRBJ1-1; D is undetermined. The CDR3 runs to 15 residues. V was shortened by 3 bases and J by 3 bases, with 15 bases between the two germline ends. Germline V gene sequence: CDR1 SGDLS, CDR2 YYNGEE. In DNA form, the CDR3 reads TGTGCCAGCAGCGGCACCGGGGATTTGGACACTGAAGCTTTCTTT. Translation: CASSGTGDLDTEAFF.

This sequence joins TRBV18 and TRBJ2-3; the D gene is possibly TRBD2 (5 bases). Germline CDR1 and CDR2: KGHSH and LQKENI. There are 20 residues in the CDR3. V was pared by 2 bases and J by 4 bases, with 28 bases between. CDR3 region: CASSPTQNPGLTRRADTQYF. The CDR3 DNA follows: TGTGCCAGCTCACCAACCCAAAACCCCGGACTGACCAGGCGGGCAGATACGCAGTATTTT.

This clone was seen a single time. V is TRBV13 and J is TRBJ2-1; D call uncertain. The CDR3 runs 14 residues. The germline V gene encodes CDR1 PRHDT and CDR2 FYEKMQ (reference sequence). Deletions cut 3 bases from V and 8 bases from J, with 14 bases between. CDR3 coding DNA: TGTGCCAGCAGCTTTAACCCGGTAGTCCATGAGCAGTTCTTC. Translation: CASSFNPVVHEQFF.

The CDR3 nucleotides read TGTGCCAGCTACGGGACAGGGGACTACGAGCAGTACTTC. This translates into CASYGTGDYEQYF. The genes are TRBV2 and TRBJ2-7; 10 bases line up with TRBD1. Looked up from germline, CDR1 is SNHLY and CDR2 is FYNNEI. CDR3 size: 13 residues. Trimming removed 8 bases from V and 3 bases from J; junction bases left unmatched: 4.

This clone was counted once. J is TRBJ2-2 and V is TRBV4-3, with 9 bases identical to TRBD1. CDR1 and CDR2 (germline): LGHNA, YSLEER. The CDR3 contains 17 residues. J lost 2 bases, V lost 4 bases, and 8 bases had no gene match. The CDR3 loop is CASSRWGDRANTGELFF. Written as DNA, the CDR3 is TGCGCCAGCAGCCGGTGGGGGGACAGGGCCAACACCGGGGAGCTGTTTTTT.

V is TRBV4-3 and J is TRBJ1-5; D is undetermined. V was cut by 0 bases and J by 3 bases, with 3 bases left in between. The CDR3 extends over 13 amino acids. The germline V gene encodes CDR1 LGHNA and CDR2 YSLEER. CDR3 DNA: TGCGCCAGCAGCCAAGATCTCAATCAGCCCCAGCATTTT. Its protein is CASSQDLNQPQHF.

The chain combines TRBV19 with TRBJ1-2, with a weak D call TRBD1 (6 bases). CDR3 length: 14 residues. V was shortened by 9 bases and J by 5 bases, with 19 bases between the two germline ends. Germline loops: CDR1 LNHDA, CDR2 SQIVND (reference sequence). As DNA, the CDR3 is TGTGCCAGCCGGACTTATTCACAGGGTTATGGCTACACCTTC. Translated, it gives CASRTYSQGYGYTF.

This chain links TRBV5-1 with TRBJ2-2, with 9 positions matching TRBD2. Trimming at V came to 0 bases and at J to 4 bases, leaving 4 bases not matched to a gene. CDR3 length: 16 residues. Germline lookup yields CDR1 SGHRS and CDR2 YFSETQ. The CDR3: CASSLDSSGGTGELFF. CDR3 in DNA: TGCGCCAGCAGCTTGGATAGTAGCGGGGGCACCGGGGAGCTGTTTTTT.

The rearrangement links TRBV6-5 to TRBJ1-2, with a possible D match to TRBD1 (5 bases). Germline CDR1 and CDR2: MNHEY and SVGAGI. This CDR3 region has 14 residues. V lost 5 bases to trimming and J lost 4 bases, with 14 bases between them. CDR3 residues: CASSPLDSSYGYTF. The CDR3 DNA reads as TGTGCCAGCAGTCCCCTTGACAGCAGCTATGGCTACACCTTC.

The V and J genes are TRBV6-5 and TRBJ2-7; 7 bases map to TRBD2. Looked up from germline, CDR1 is MNHEY and CDR2 is SVGAGI. J gave up 6 bases and V 7 bases, and 9 bases lay outside the gene matches. The CDR3 extends over 13 amino acids. This chain's CDR3 is CASKLAISGEQYF. The CDR3 DNA sequence: TGTGCCAGCAAACTAGCGATATCTGGCGAGCAGTACTTC.

This clone was observed at least ten times. This rearrangement joins TRBV19 to TRBJ1-1; D is unclear. Deletions cut 3 bases from V and 1 base from J, with 6 bases between. Germline V lookup: CDR1 LNHDA, CDR2 SQIVND (reference sequence). This CDR3 spans 13 amino acids. CDR3 amino acids: CASSMLANTEAFF. The CDR3 coding sequence is TGTGCCAGTAGTATGTTGGCGAACACTGAAGCTTTCTTT.

The J gene is TRBJ1-4, the V gene TRBV4-1, with 11 bases matching TRBD1. V shed 1 base and J 4 bases; nucleotides not matched to a gene: 5. This CDR3 has 17 amino acids. Germline V lookup: CDR1 MGHRA, CDR2 YSYEKL. DNA for the CDR3: TGCGCCAGCAGCCAAGGGGGACAGGGGGGCAATAATGAAAAACTGTTTTTT. Translation gives CASSQGGQGGNNEKLFF.

The V gene is TRBV6-5, the J gene TRBJ2-7; the match to TRBD1 covers 7 bases. The V gene end was trimmed by 6 bases and the J gene end by 4 bases; junction bases not matched to a gene: 3. Germline loops: CDR1 MNHEY, CDR2 SVGAGI. The CDR3 totals 12 residues. The CDR3 DNA sequence: TGTGCCAGCAGGAACAGGGGTTACGAGCAGTACTTC. Protein: CASRNRGYEQYF.

The gene calls are TRBV28 and TRBJ2-4; D might be TRBD1 (7 bases). Trimming removed 8 bases at V and 6 bases at J, with 14 bases between. CDR3 length: 13 amino acids. The germline V gene has CDR1 MDHEN and CDR2 SYDVKM. CDR3 protein: CASRGRDRNIQYF. The CDR3 nucleotides are TGTGCCAGCCGGGGGCGGGACAGAAACATTCAGTACTTC.